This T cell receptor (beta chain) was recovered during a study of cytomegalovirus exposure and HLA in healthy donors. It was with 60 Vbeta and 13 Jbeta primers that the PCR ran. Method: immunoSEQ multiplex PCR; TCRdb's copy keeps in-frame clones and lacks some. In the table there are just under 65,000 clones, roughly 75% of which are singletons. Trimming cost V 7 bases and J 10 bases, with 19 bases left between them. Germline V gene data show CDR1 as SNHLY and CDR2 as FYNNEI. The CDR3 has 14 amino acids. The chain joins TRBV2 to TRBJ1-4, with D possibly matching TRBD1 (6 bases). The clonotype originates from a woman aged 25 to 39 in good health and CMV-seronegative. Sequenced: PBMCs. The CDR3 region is CASTGGPGRGKLFF. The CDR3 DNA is TGTGCCAGCACGGGGGGGCCCGGGCGGGGAAAACTGTTTTTT.